This TCR beta chain appears in the sequencing data of a study of breast tumors, draining lymph nodes, adjacent tissues. Study observations and caveats: Compared with lymph nodes, tumors were less diverse; compared with nontumor tissue, more.

This clonotype was observed a handful of times. Its antigen is still unknown. Breast cancer patients provided tissue from their axillary draining lymph nodes. TCRdb processed the multiplex PCR reads anew with MiXCR; each CDR3 protein has one entry. The sample yields about 100,000 distinct CDR3 sequences, approximately 21% seen once. The CDR3 is made up of 15 amino acids. The junction had 7 bases not matched to a gene; V was cut back by 4 bases and J by 5 bases. Germline values: CDR1 LGHDT, CDR2 YNNKEL (reference sequence). Input material: axillary lymph node tissue. The TCR sequence derives from a female donor with breast cancer. Some clones in this sample may be carry-over from other donors' samples. The V gene is TRBV3-1, the J gene TRBJ1-4; 7 bases line up with TRBD1. The DNA for the CDR3 is TGTGCCAGCAGCCCAAGTCAGGGGGGGAATGAAAAACTGTTTTTT. Its translation is CASSPSQGGNEKLFF. Full variable domain (outside the CDR3, taken from reference TRBV3-1 and TRBJ1-4): DTAVSQTPKYLVTQMGNDKSIKCEQNLGHDTMYWYKQDSKKFLKIMFSYNNKELIINETVPNRFSPKSPDKAHLNLHINSLELGDSAVYFCASSPSQGGNEKLFFGSGTQLSVL.